The subject of this entry is one T cell receptor (beta chain). What it binds is unknown. The data were taken from a study of cytomegalovirus exposure and HLA in healthy donors. Findings and caveats of the study: Later analysis identified a missense DCLRE1C variant that was linked to TCR beta V- and J-gene trimming. For most TCR beta V segments, an earlier analysis put the productive rate at about 87% or about 30% of the time. The study recorded 160 or so TCR beta chains that were cytomegalovirus-associated. Several of the most significant clusters were apparently associated with common viral pathogens in a later analysis.

The study ran its PCR with 60 Vbeta and 13 Jbeta primers. Repertoires were generated with immunoSEQ multiplex PCR, while TCRdb's copy carries only in-frame clones and drops some. Of about 130,000 clones detected, roughly 77% appear once; the ten largest clones hold roughly 5.5%. Trimming at V came to 4 bases and at J to 7 bases, leaving 2 bases not matched to a gene. The germline gives CDR1 MDHEN, CDR2 SYDVKM. The CDR3 is made up of 13 amino acids. The TCR comes from a man aged 25-40 years in good health and CMV-seronegative. The chain combines TRBV28 with TRBJ1-5; 9 positions match TRBD1. Material for sequencing was PBMCs. The CDR3, as DNA: TGTGCCAGCAGTTGGACAGGGGAACAGCCCCAGCATTTT. Translation gives CASSWTGEQPQHF.